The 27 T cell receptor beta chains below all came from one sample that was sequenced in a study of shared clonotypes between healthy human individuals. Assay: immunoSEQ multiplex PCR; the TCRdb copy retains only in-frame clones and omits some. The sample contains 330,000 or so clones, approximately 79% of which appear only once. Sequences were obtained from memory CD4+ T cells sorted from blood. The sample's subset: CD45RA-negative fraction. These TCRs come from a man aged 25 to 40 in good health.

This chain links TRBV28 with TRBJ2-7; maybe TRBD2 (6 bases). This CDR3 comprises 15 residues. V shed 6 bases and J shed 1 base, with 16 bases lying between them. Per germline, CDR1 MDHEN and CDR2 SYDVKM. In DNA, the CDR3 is TGTGCCAGCAGGGGCGGGACTTTCCCGTCCTACGAGCAGTACTTC. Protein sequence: CASRGGTFPSYEQYF.

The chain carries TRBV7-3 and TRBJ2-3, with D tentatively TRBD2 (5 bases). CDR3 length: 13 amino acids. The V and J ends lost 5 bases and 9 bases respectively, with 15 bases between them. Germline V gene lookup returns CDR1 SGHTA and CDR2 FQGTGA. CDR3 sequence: CASSADYSGTQYF. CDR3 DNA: TGTGCCAGCAGCGCCGACTACTCGGGCACGCAGTATTTT.

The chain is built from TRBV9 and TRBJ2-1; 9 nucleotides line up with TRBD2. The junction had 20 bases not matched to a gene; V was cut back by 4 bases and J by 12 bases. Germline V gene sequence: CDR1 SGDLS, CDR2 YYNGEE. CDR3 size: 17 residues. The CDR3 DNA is TGTGCCAGCAGCCCCCGATTGGGCGGGAGGGCCAATGGTGGGCAGTTCTTC. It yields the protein CASSPRLGGRANGGQFF.

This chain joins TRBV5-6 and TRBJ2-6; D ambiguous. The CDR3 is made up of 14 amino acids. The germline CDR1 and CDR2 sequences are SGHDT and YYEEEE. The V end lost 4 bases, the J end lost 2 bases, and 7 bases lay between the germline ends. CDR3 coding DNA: TGTGCCAGCAGCGAACTAACTGGGGCCAACGTCCTGACTTTC. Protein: CASSELTGANVLTF.

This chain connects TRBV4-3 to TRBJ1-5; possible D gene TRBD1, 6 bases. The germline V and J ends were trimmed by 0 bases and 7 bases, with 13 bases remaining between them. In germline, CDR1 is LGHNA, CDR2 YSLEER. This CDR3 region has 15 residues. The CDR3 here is CASSQDGQGWQPQHF. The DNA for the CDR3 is TGCGCCAGCAGCCAAGATGGCCAGGGGTGGCAGCCCCAGCATTTT.

CDR3 in DNA: TGTGCCAGCAGTGATGGTAAGGATCAGCCCCAGCATTTT. Translation: CASSDGKDQPQHF. The chain recombines TRBV6-1 with TRBJ1-5; D gene uncertain. Germline lookup yields CDR1 MNHNS and CDR2 SASEGT. The V gene lost 3 bases and the J gene lost 5 bases, with 8 bases spanning the gap. This CDR3 contains 13 residues.

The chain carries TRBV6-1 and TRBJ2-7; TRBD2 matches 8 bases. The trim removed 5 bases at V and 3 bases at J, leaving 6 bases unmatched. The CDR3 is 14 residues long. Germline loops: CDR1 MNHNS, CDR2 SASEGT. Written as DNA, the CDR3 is TGTGCCAGCAGTAGCGGGAGAGGGCTCTACGAGCAGTACTTC. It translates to CASSSGRGLYEQYF.

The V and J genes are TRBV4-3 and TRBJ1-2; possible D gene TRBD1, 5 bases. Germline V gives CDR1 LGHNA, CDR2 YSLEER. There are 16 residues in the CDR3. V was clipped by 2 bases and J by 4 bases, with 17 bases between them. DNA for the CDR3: TGCGCCAGCAGCCAATCCCTACCACTGGGGGTCTATGGCTACACCTTC. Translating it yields CASSQSLPLGVYGYTF.

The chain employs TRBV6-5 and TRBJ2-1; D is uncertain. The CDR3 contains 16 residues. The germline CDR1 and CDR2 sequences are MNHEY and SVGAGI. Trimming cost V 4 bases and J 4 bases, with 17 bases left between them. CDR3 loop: CASSSLGLEGYNEQFF. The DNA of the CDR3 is TGTGCCAGCAGTTCTTTGGGCCTGGAAGGGTACAATGAGCAGTTCTTC.

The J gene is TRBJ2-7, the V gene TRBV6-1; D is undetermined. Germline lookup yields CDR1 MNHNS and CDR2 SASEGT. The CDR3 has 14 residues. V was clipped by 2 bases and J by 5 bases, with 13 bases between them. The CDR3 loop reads CASSEQPNGDEQYF. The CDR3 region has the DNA TGTGCCAGCAGTGAACAGCCAAATGGGGACGAGCAGTACTTC.

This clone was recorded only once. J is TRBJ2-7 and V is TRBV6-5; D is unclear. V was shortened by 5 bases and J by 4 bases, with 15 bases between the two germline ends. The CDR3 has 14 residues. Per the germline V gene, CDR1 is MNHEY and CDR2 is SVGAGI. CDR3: CASSPFPGAYEQYF. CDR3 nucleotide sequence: TGTGCCAGCAGTCCGTTTCCTGGTGCATACGAGCAGTACTTC.

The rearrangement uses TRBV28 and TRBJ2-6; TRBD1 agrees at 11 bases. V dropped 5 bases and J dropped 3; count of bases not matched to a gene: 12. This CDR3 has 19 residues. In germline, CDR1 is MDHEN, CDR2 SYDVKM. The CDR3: CASSTGTGGKGVGANVLTF. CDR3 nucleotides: TGTGCCAGCAGTACTGGGACAGGGGGAAAAGGGGTTGGGGCCAACGTCCTGACTTTC.

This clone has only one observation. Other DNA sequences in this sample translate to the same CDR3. This CDR3 is CASSPTSGSTGELFF. CDR3 nucleotides: TGTGCCAGCTCACCGACTAGCGGGAGCACCGGGGAGCTGTTTTTT. The chain joins TRBV18 to TRBJ2-2; 12 bases fit TRBD2. Unmatched junction bases numbered 0, after V lost 3 bases and J lost 4 bases. The germline V gene has CDR1 KGHSH and CDR2 LQKENI. The CDR3 is 15 amino acids.

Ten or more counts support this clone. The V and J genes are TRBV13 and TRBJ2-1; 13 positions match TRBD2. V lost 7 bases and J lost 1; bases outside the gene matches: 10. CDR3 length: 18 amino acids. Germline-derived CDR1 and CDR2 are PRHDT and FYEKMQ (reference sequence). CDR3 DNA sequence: TGTGCCAGCACCAAACACTCGGGACTAGCGGGATCCTACAATGAGCAGTTCTTC. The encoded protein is CASTKHSGLAGSYNEQFF.

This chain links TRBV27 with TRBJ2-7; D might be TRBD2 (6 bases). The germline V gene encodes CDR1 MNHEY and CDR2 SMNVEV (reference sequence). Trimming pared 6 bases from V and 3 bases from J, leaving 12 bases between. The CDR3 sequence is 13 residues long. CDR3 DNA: TGTGCCAGCAGCCGGAGGGTCTTCTACGAGCAGTACTTC. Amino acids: CASSRRVFYEQYF.

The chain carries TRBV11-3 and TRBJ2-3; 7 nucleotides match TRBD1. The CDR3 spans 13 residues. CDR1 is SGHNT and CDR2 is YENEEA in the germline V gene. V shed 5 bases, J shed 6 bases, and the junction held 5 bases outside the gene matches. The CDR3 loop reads CASSLTGVDTQYF. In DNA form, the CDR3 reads TGTGCCAGCAGCCTTACAGGGGTTGATACGCAGTATTTT.

The CDR3 DNA follows: TGCGCCAGCAGCACGACAGGGACCACCGGGGAGCTGTTTTTT. It codes for CASSTTGTTGELFF. The rearrangement joins TRBV5-1 to TRBJ2-2; 7 bases match TRBD1. Germline V gives CDR1 SGHRS, CDR2 YFSETQ. V lost 4 bases and J lost 4; bases outside the gene matches: 4. The CDR3 is 14 amino acids. The full variable domain, rest sourced from reference TRBV5-1 and TRBJ2-2, is KAGVTQTPRYLIKTRGQQVTLSCSPISGHRSVSWYQQTPGQGLQFLFEYFSETQRNKGNFPGRFSGRQFSNSRSEMNVSTLELGDSALYLCASSTTGTTGELFFGEGSRLTVL.

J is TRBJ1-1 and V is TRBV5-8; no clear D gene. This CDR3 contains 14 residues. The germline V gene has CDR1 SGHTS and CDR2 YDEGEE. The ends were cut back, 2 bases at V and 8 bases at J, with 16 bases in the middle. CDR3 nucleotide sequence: TGTGCCAGCAGCTTTGATTTCGTTCCGATAGAAGCTTTCTTT. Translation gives CASSFDFVPIEAFF.

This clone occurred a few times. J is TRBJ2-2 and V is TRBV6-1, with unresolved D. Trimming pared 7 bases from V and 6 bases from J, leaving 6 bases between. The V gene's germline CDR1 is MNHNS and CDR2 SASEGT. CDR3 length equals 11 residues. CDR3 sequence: CASKMAGELFF. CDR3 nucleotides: TGTGCCAGCAAGATGGCCGGGGAGCTGTTTTTT.

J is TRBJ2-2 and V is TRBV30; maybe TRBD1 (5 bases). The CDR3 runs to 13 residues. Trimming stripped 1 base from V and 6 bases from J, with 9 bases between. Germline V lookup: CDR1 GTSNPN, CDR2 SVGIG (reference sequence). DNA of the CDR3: TGTGCCTGGAGTGGGGGCTGGGCCGGGGAGCTGTTTTTT. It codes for CAWSGGWAGELFF.

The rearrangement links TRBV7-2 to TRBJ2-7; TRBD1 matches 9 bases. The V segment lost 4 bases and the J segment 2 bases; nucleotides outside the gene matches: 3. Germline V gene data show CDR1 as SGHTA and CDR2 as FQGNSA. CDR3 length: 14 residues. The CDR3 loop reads CASSSGQGPYEQYF. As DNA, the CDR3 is TGTGCCAGCAGCTCGGGACAGGGCCCCTACGAGCAGTACTTC.

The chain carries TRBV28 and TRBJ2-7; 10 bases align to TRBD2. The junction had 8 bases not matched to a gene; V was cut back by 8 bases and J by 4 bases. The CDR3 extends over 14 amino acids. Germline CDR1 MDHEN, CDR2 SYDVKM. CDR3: CASFRSSGSYEQYF. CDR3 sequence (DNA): TGTGCCAGCTTCAGGTCTAGCGGGAGTTACGAGCAGTACTTC.

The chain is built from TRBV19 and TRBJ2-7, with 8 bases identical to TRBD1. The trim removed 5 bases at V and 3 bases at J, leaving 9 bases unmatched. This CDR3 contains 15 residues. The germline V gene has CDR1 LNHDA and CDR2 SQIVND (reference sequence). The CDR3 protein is CASSPTGDRGYEQYF. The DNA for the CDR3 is TGTGCCAGTAGTCCGACAGGCGACAGGGGCTACGAGCAGTACTTC.

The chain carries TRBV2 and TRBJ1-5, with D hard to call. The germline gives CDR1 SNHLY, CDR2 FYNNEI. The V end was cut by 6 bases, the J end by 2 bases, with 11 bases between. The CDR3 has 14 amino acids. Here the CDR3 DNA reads TGTGCCAGCAGCGAGACGGACCGCAATCAGCCCCAGCATTTT. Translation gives CASSETDRNQPQHF.

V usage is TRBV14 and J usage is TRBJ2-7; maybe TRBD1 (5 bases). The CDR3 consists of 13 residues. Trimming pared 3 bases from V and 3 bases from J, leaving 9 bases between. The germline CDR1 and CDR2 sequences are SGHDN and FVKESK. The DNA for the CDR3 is TGTGCCAGCAGCCAGCTGGGGCTCTACGAGCAGTACTTC. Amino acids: CASSQLGLYEQYF.

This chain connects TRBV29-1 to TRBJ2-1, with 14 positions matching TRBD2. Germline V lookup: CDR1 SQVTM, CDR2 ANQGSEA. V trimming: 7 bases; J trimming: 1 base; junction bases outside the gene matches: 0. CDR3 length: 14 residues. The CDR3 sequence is CSGTSGRSYNEQFF. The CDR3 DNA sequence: TGCAGCGGGACTAGCGGGAGGTCCTACAATGAGCAGTTCTTC.

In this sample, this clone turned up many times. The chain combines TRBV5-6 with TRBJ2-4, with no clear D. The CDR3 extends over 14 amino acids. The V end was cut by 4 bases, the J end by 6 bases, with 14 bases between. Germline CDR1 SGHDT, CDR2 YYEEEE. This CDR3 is CASSRVLSGNIQYF. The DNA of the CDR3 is TGTGCCAGCAGCCGAGTGTTGTCGGGAAACATTCAGTACTTC.